What follows are 29 T cell receptor beta chains derived from one specimen sequenced in a study of T cell responses to AZD1222 COVID-19 vaccine. Clones were read by immunoSEQ multiplex PCR, and TCRdb kept only the in-frame ones, dropping some. The sample has roughly 100,000 clones, about nine tenths seen once; the top ten hold under 50%. The sample in question was peripheral blood, obtained on day 0 of AZD1222 vaccination. The receptors here all came from an adult in good health.

This chain joins TRBV19 and TRBJ2-7; unclear D gene. This CDR3 region has 12 residues. The V end lost 4 bases, the J end lost 6 bases, and 10 bases lay between the germline ends. Germline V CDR1 and CDR2: LNHDA, SQIVND (reference sequence). The CDR3 bases are TGTGCCAGTAGTAGTAGCCTCGCCGAGCAGTACTTC. Translation gives CASSSSLAEQYF.

This sequence joins TRBV6-5 and TRBJ2-7; 8 bases map to TRBD2. Germline loops: CDR1 MNHEY, CDR2 SVGAGI. With 6 bases clipped from V and 0 bases from J, the junction kept 4 bases outside the gene matches. The CDR3 has 14 residues. CDR3 amino acids: CASSLSGNSYEQYF. The DNA for the CDR3 is TGTGCCAGCAGCCTTAGCGGGAACTCCTACGAGCAGTACTTC.

The chain combines TRBV7-9 with TRBJ2-1, with TRBD2 identical over 7 bases. In germline, CDR1 is SEHNR, CDR2 FQNEAQ (reference sequence). The CDR3 length is 15 residues. V shed 4 bases, J shed 6 bases, and the junction held 9 bases outside the gene matches. Here the CDR3 reads CASSYPAGVINEQFF. In nucleotides, the CDR3 is TGTGCCAGCAGCTACCCGGCGGGAGTGATCAATGAGCAGTTCTTC.

This clone was seen just once. CDR3 in amino acids: CASRYDSGRNEQFF. CDR3 in DNA: TGCGCCAGCCGATACGACTCCGGGAGGAATGAGCAGTTCTTC. This sequence joins TRBV5-1 and TRBJ2-1; 7 nucleotides match TRBD2. Germline trimming cut 7 bases from V and 7 bases from J; bases unmatched to any gene: 11. The CDR3 contains 14 residues. Per the germline V gene, CDR1 is SGHRS and CDR2 is YFSETQ.

The gene calls are TRBV27 and TRBJ1-5; weak D call: TRBD1 (5 bases). With 6 bases removed from V and 0 bases from J, the gap between germline ends came to 9 bases. Germline V gene lookup returns CDR1 MNHEY and CDR2 SMNVEV (reference sequence). The CDR3 extends over 14 amino acids. This CDR3 reads CASSDGHSNQPQHF. The DNA of the CDR3 is TGTGCCAGCAGCGACGGACATAGCAATCAGCCCCAGCATTTT.

The rearrangement joins TRBV7-6 to TRBJ2-6; no clear D gene. This CDR3 comprises 15 residues. The V and J ends lost 3 bases and 0 bases respectively, with 6 bases between them. Germline CDR1 SGHVS, CDR2 FNYEAQ. The CDR3 nucleotides are TGTGCCAGCAGCTTCCAGATCTCTGGGGCCAACGTCCTGACTTTC. Protein: CASSFQISGANVLTF.

The V and J genes are TRBV5-4 and TRBJ2-3; D perhaps matches TRBD1 (6 bases). Trimming removed 4 bases from V and 4 bases from J, with 13 bases in between. There are 14 residues in the CDR3. CDR1 and CDR2 from the germline V gene are SGHNT and YYREEE (reference sequence). CDR3 amino acids: CASSTGNSADTQYF. DNA of the CDR3: TGTGCCAGCAGCACAGGGAATTCAGCAGATACGCAGTATTTT.

The rearrangement links TRBV30 to TRBJ2-2; D remains unclear. CDR3 length: 14 amino acids. V dropped 0 bases and J dropped 0 bases, with 5 bases sitting between them. Germline CDR1 reads GTSNPN; CDR2 reads SVGIG (reference sequence). The CDR3 nucleotides are TGTGCCTGGAGTGTAAACGCGAACACCGGGGAGCTGTTTTTT. This codes for CAWSVNANTGELFF.

The V and J genes are TRBV5-1 and TRBJ2-2; D remains unclear. Germline values: CDR1 SGHRS, CDR2 YFSETQ. Trimming removed 4 bases from V and 5 bases from J, with 12 bases in between. CDR3 length equals 14 residues. This CDR3 reads CASSLTGETGELFF. The CDR3 DNA sequence: TGCGCCAGCAGCCTGACTGGTGAAACCGGGGAGCTGTTTTTT.

The chain employs TRBV28 and TRBJ2-2; D perhaps matches TRBD1 (5 bases). The V gene lost 6 bases and the J gene lost 4 bases, with 12 bases spanning the gap. The germline V gene encodes CDR1 MDHEN and CDR2 SYDVKM. The CDR3 has 14 amino acids. The CDR3 here is CASSHPQVTGELFF. In DNA form, the CDR3 reads TGTGCCAGCAGCCATCCACAGGTCACCGGGGAGCTGTTTTTT.

The chain joins TRBV4-1 to TRBJ1-1; D uncertain. There are 11 residues in the CDR3. The germline V gene has CDR1 MGHRA and CDR2 YSYEKL. The V end was cut by 1 base, the J end by 11 bases, with 8 bases between. CDR3 amino acids: CASSQALRAFF. In nucleotides, the CDR3 is TGCGCCAGCAGCCAAGCCCTGAGGGCTTTCTTT.

This clone has more than one count but fewer than ten. V gene TRBV7-9 combines with J gene TRBJ2-7, with TRBD2 matching over 15 bases. This CDR3 has 15 residues. V dropped 4 bases and J dropped 4; count of bases not matched to a gene: 2. Germline CDR1 and CDR2: SEHNR and FQNEAQ (reference sequence). The CDR3 here is CASSSGLAGGYEQYF. CDR3 bases: TGTGCCAGCAGCTCGGGACTAGCGGGAGGTTACGAGCAGTACTTC.

As regards this clone: The DNA is omitted, as the CDR3 cannot be located on it reliably, and the CDR3 follows TCRdb's listing. V gene TRBV5-1 combines with J gene TRBJ2-7. Germline-derived CDR1 and CDR2 are SGHRS and YFSETQ. Both ends counted, the CDR3 spans 15 residues. The CDR3 sequence: CASSFGAGSFREQYF.

This chain links TRBV7-3 with TRBJ2-7, with D possibly TRBD1 on 5 matching bases. Trimming left V 5 bases short and J 3 bases short, with 14 bases between. The CDR3 consists of 14 residues. CDR1 and CDR2 from the germline V gene are SGHTA and FQGTGA. The CDR3 is CASSPGGQFYEQYF. CDR3 coding DNA: TGTGCCAGCAGCCCCGGTGGACAATTCTACGAGCAGTACTTC. The variable domain in full, completed from reference TRBV7-3 and TRBJ2-7, reads GAGVSQTPSNKVTEKGKYVELRCDPISGHTALYWYRQSLGQGPEFLIYFQGTGAADDSGLPNDRFFAVRPEGSVSTLKIQRTERGDSAVYLCASSPGGQFYEQYFGPGTRLTVT.

There are a few counts of this clone. The chain joins TRBV28 to TRBJ1-2; 7 nucleotides line up with TRBD1. Germline V gives CDR1 MDHEN, CDR2 SYDVKM. The CDR3 sequence is 14 residues long. The V segment lost 2 bases and the J segment 5 bases; nucleotides outside the gene matches: 5. CDR3 in amino acids: CASSLGGGGYGYTF. The CDR3 DNA sequence: TGTGCCAGCAGTTTAGGAGGGGGCGGATATGGCTACACCTTC.

This clone turned up a few times. This chain uses TRBV7-2 with TRBJ1-2; D gene uncertain. The V gene's germline CDR1 is SGHTA and CDR2 FQGNSA. The length of the CDR3 is 13 residues. Between the trimmed V and J ends, which lost 5 bases and 7 bases, there was a span of 14 bases. The CDR3 coding sequence is TGTGCCAGCAGCCTGTCCGAGCTCCCTGGCTACACCTTC. Its translation is CASSLSELPGYTF.

This chain links TRBV27 with TRBJ2-2; unclear D gene. There are 13 residues in the CDR3. The V gene lost 5 bases and the J gene lost 4 bases, with 8 bases spanning the gap. Germline CDR1 MNHEY, CDR2 SMNVEV (reference sequence). In DNA, the CDR3 is TGTGCCAGCAGTGTTCTTTTCACCGGGGAGCTGTTTTTT. It specifies CASSVLFTGELFF.

The V gene is TRBV7-2, the J gene TRBJ2-2, with D perhaps being TRBD1 or TRBD2 (6 bases each). This CDR3 has 19 amino acids. The ends were cut back, 5 bases at V and 7 bases at J, with 29 bases in the middle. Germline assignment: CDR1 SGHTA and CDR2 FQGNSA. The CDR3 nucleotides read TGTGCCAGCAGCCTGACAGGATCAGCGGGTAGCACGAGCCGCGGGGAGCTGTTTTTT. It specifies CASSLTGSAGSTSRGELFF.

V usage is TRBV6-2 or TRBV6-3 and J usage is TRBJ2-7; 11 nucleotides align to TRBD1. CDR1 and CDR2 (germline): MNHEY, SVGEGT. The ends lost 5 bases at V and 7 bases at J; junction bases unmatched: 10. The CDR3 has 15 amino acids. The CDR3 bases are TGTGCCAGCAGTCTCTCGGGACAGGGGGTTGGTGAGCAGTACTTC. Its translation is CASSLSGQGVGEQYF.

This chain joins TRBV4-3 and TRBJ2-7; D is perhaps TRBD2 (5 bases). Trimming shortened V by 0 bases and J by 2 bases, and 11 bases separated the two germline ends. The CDR3 length is 15 residues. Germline assignment: CDR1 LGHNA and CDR2 YSLEER. The DNA for the CDR3 is TGCGCCAGCAGCCAAGAGTCTAGCAGCACCTACGAGCAGTACTTC. The encoded protein is CASSQESSSTYEQYF.

This clone was counted a few times. The chain links TRBV6-5 to TRBJ2-1; 7 bases match TRBD1. Germline V gives CDR1 MNHEY, CDR2 SVGAGI. The CDR3 has 14 residues. Trimming cost V 6 bases and J 4 bases; bases outside gene matches: 6. The DNA of the CDR3 is TGTGCCAGCAGCGTGACAGGGAAATACAATGAGCAGTTCTTC. Its translation is CASSVTGKYNEQFF.

The chain has TRBV11-1 and TRBJ1-4; weak D call: TRBD1 (6 bases). This CDR3 region has 13 residues. Germline V gene sequence: CDR1 SGHAT, CDR2 FQDESV (reference sequence). Trimming took off 5 bases at V and 5 bases at J, with 9 bases between the two ends. CDR3 sequence (DNA): TGTGCCAGCAGCCGAGGACAGAATGAAAAACTGTTTTTT. It is translated as CASSRGQNEKLFF.

A few counts support this clone. V is TRBV28 and J is TRBJ1-1, with D unresolved. Looked up from germline, CDR1 is MDHEN and CDR2 is SYDVKM. The germline V and J ends were trimmed by 5 bases and 7 bases, with 14 bases remaining between them. This CDR3 is 13 amino acids long. The CDR3 reads CASSPPQISEAFF. CDR3 bases: TGTGCCAGCAGTCCGCCCCAGATAAGTGAAGCTTTCTTT.

This sequence joins TRBV24-1 and TRBJ1-1; TRBD1 aligns across 8 bases. CDR3 length equals 14 residues. The V segment lost 5 bases and the J segment 3 bases; nucleotides outside the gene matches: 4. The V gene's germline CDR1 is KGHDR and CDR2 SFDVKD. In nucleotides, the CDR3 is TGTGCCACCAGTGCTGCAGGGGGCGACACTGAAGCTTTCTTT. This gives the protein CATSAAGGDTEAFF.

This clone was seen a single time. The chain combines TRBV7-2 with TRBJ2-7; D assignment may be TRBD1 or TRBD2 (5 bases each). The CDR3 spans 15 residues. V lost 2 bases and J lost 5, with 16 bases in between. Germline assignment: CDR1 SGHTA and CDR2 FQGNSA. This CDR3 is CASSLQLAGSNEQYF. CDR3 DNA sequence: TGTGCCAGCAGCTTACAGCTTGCAGGGAGTAACGAGCAGTACTTC.

The chain uses TRBV18 and TRBJ2-7, with D possibly TRBD1 on 6 matching bases. Germline V gene data show CDR1 as KGHSH and CDR2 as LQKENI. Trimming stripped 3 bases from V and 3 bases from J, with 24 bases between. The CDR3 has 18 amino acids. The CDR3 sequence is CASSPIRGPGSGYYEQYF. CDR3 coding DNA: TGTGCCAGCTCACCTATCAGGGGACCAGGGTCTGGCTACTACGAGCAGTACTTC.

The chain is built from TRBV29-1 and TRBJ1-5; D gene ambiguous. Trimming stripped 4 bases from V and 1 base from J, with 5 bases between. The V gene's germline CDR1 is SQVTM and CDR2 ANQGSEA. This CDR3 is 12 amino acids long. The CDR3 region has the DNA TGCAGCGTTGGTGGCAGCAATCAGCCCCAGCATTTT. Encoded protein: CSVGGSNQPQHF.

The CDR3 protein is CASSPQGGEQFF. The DNA of the CDR3 is TGTGCCAGCAGCCCCCAGGGGGGGGAGCAGTTCTTC. The rearrangement links TRBV11-2 to TRBJ2-1, with D perhaps being TRBD1 or TRBD2 (7 bases each). Germline CDR1 and CDR2: SGHAT and FQNNGV. The CDR3 is 12 residues long. The V gene lost 5 bases and the J gene lost 10 bases, with 12 bases spanning the gap.

The chain couples TRBV7-4 to TRBJ1-2; no clear D. Germline assignment: CDR1 SGHVT and CDR2 SQSDAQ. The V gene lost 3 bases and the J gene lost 0 bases, with 8 bases spanning the gap. The CDR3 covers 14 residues. CDR3 sequence: CASSFSSTNYGYTF. CDR3 coding DNA: TGTGCCAGCAGCTTTTCGTCGACTAACTATGGCTACACCTTC.